The 9 T cell receptor beta chains presented below share a single source sample, sequenced in a study of PD-1 blockade in classical Hodgkin lymphoma. TCRdb's copy holds only in-frame clones and misses some; the assay was immunoSEQ multiplex PCR. The table lists 75,000 to 100,000 clones, about four fifths of them singletons. There was relapse after autologous stem cell transplantation in every patient, and there was variation in brentuximab vedotin exposure. This sample comprised peripheral blood mononuclear cells (PBMCs), obtained before the second cycle of nivolumab. These receptors all stem from a human donor with classical Hodgkin lymphoma.

V usage is TRBV2 and J usage is TRBJ2-2; D might be TRBD2 (6 bases). Germline assignment: CDR1 SNHLY and CDR2 FYNNEI. Trimming pared 7 bases from V and 2 bases from J, leaving 20 bases between. The CDR3 is made up of 17 amino acids. The CDR3 region is CASNLEEGPYNTGELFF. The CDR3 DNA is TGTGCCAGCAACCTAGAGGAGGGGCCGTATAACACCGGGGAGCTGTTTTTT.

For the CDR3, the DNA is TGTGCTAGTGGTTTGGTTGGGACTCAGGGAAACACCATATATTTT. This sequence encodes CASGLVGTQGNTIYF. V and J are TRBV12-5 and TRBJ1-3, with D tentatively TRBD1 (5 bases). CDR1 is LGHNT and CDR2 is FRNRAP in the germline V gene. V was cut by 0 bases and J by 4 bases, with 10 bases left in between. This CDR3 comprises 15 residues. The full variable domain, rest sourced from reference TRBV12-5 and TRBJ1-3, is DARVTQTPRHKVTEMGQEVTMRCQPILGHNTVFWYRQTMMQGLELLAYFRNRAPLDDSGMPKDRFSAEMPDATLATLKIQPSEPRDSAVYFCASGLVGTQGNTIYFGEGSWLTVV.

V usage is TRBV30 and J usage is TRBJ2-7; D is perhaps TRBD2 (6 bases). CDR1 and CDR2 (germline): GTSNPN, SVGIG (reference sequence). V lost 1 base and J lost 6, with 16 bases in between. This CDR3 has 14 amino acids. CDR3 residues: CAWSGGVPSLEQYF. The CDR3 DNA follows: TGTGCCTGGAGTGGGGGGGTCCCCTCCCTCGAGCAGTACTTC.

The rearrangement uses TRBV6-8 and TRBJ2-2; D is unclear. Trimming stripped 2 bases from V and 2 bases from J, with 18 bases between. This CDR3 has 18 amino acids. Germline values: CDR1 MNHGY, CDR2 SAAAGT. CDR3 DNA: TGTGCCAGCAGTTACCTCAGAGAGTATCAGGTAAACACCGGGGAGCTGTTTTTT. Translating gives CASSYLREYQVNTGELFF.

This clone has just one count. The V call is TRBV27, the J call TRBJ2-5; TRBD2 agrees at 10 bases. Germline lookup yields CDR1 MNHEY and CDR2 SMNVEV (reference sequence). There are 16 residues in the CDR3. Trimming at V came to 4 bases and at J to 5 bases, leaving 10 bases not matched to a gene. DNA for the CDR3: TGTGCCAGCAGTTCACTACTAGCGGGAAGGGGGGAGACCCAGTACTTC. Protein sequence: CASSSLLAGRGETQYF.

This chain uses TRBV7-8 with TRBJ1-5, with D unresolved. V was pared by 5 bases and J by 7 bases, with 15 bases between. CDR1 is SGHVS, CDR2 FQNEAQ, per germline. CDR3 length: 14 residues. CDR3 bases: TGTGCCAGCAGCCCCCGAGGAGGGCTCCAGCCCCAGCATTTT. Translation gives CASSPRGGLQPQHF.

The rearrangement joins TRBV4-2 to TRBJ1-4; 8 bases line up with TRBD1. J was trimmed by 8 bases and V by 4 bases; bases with no gene match: 9. Germline V gene sequence: CDR1 LGHNA, CDR2 YNFKEQ. The CDR3 spans 15 residues. The DNA for the CDR3 is TGTGCCAGCAGCCCCTTACACAGGGGGGGCGAAAAACTGTTTTTT. Its translation: CASSPLHRGGEKLFF.

This chain uses TRBV5-5 with TRBJ2-7; 8 positions match TRBD2. CDR1 and CDR2 from the germline V gene are SGHKS and YYEKEE (reference sequence). This CDR3 spans 14 amino acids. The J segment lost 0 bases and the V segment lost 5 bases, leaving 4 bases of the junction unmatched. CDR3 sequence reads: CASSSGTSSYEQYF. The CDR3 DNA follows: TGTGCCAGCAGTTCCGGGACTAGCTCCTACGAGCAGTACTTC.

The chain has TRBV15 and TRBJ2-3; 13 bases line up with TRBD2. The V segment lost 3 bases and the J segment 4 bases; nucleotides outside the gene matches: 7. The CDR3 is made up of 17 amino acids. The germline V gene encodes CDR1 LNHNV and CDR2 YYDKDF (reference sequence). The CDR3 is CATSRGTSGIEADTQYF. The CDR3 DNA follows: TGTGCCACCAGCAGGGGGACTAGCGGGATAGAGGCAGATACGCAGTATTTT.